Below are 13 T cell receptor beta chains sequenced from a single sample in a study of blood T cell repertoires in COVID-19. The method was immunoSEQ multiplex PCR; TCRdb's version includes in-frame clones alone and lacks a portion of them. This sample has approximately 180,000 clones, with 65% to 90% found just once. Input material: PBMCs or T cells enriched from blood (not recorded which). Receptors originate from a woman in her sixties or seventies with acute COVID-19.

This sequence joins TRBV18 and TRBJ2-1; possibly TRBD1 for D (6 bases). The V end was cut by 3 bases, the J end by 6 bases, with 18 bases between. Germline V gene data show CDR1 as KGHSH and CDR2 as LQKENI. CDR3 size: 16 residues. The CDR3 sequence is CASSPKQGRAINEQFF. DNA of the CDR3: TGTGCCAGCTCACCCAAACAGGGACGAGCCATCAATGAGCAGTTCTTC.

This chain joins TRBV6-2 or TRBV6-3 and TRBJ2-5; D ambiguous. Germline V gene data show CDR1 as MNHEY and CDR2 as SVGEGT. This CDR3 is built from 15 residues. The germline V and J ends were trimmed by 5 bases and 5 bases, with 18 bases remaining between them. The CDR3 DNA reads TGTGCCAGCAGTCTCGTGCTGTTTGGCTGGGAGACCCAGTACTTC. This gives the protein CASSLVLFGWETQYF.

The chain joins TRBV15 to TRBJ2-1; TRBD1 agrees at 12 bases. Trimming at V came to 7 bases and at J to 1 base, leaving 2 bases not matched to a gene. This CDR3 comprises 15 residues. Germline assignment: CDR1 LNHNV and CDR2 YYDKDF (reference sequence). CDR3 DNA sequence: TGTGCCACCAAGGGACAGGGGGCTTCCTACAATGAGCAGTTCTTC. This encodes CATKGQGASYNEQFF. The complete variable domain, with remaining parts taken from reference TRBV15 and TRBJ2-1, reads DAMVIQNPRYQVTQFGKPVTLSCSQTLNHNVMYWYQQKSSQAPKLLFHYYDKDFNNEADTPDNFQSRRPNTSFCFLDIRSPGLGDTAMYLCATKGQGASYNEQFFGPGTRLTVL.

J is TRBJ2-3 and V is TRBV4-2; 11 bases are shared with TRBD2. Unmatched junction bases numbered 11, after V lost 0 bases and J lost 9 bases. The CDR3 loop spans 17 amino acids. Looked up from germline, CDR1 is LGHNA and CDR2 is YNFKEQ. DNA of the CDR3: TGTGCCAGCAGCCAAGAGGCAGGGACTAGCGGTTGGGTAACGCAGTATTTT. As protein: CASSQEAGTSGWVTQYF.

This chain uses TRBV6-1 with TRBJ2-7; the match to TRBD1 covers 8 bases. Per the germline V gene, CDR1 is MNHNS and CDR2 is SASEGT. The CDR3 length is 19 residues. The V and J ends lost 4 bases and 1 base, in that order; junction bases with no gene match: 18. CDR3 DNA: TGTGCCAGCAGTGTAGGGTTTTTGGGGACAGGATCCCTTTCCTACGAGCAGTACGTC. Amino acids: CASSVGFLGTGSLSYEQYV.

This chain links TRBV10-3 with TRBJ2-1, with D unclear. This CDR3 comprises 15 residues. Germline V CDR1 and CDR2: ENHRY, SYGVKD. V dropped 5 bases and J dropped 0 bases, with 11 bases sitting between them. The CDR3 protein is CAISPRESSYNEQFF. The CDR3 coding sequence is TGTGCCATCAGTCCTCGTGAGAGCTCCTACAATGAGCAGTTCTTC.

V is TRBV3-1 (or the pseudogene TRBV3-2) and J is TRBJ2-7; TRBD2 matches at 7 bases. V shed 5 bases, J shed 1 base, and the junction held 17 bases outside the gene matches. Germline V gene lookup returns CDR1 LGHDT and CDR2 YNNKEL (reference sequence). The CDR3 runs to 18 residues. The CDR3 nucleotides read TGTGCCAGCAGCTCCCCACCCCTAGGGGTAGCGGGTTCCTACGAGCAGTACTTC. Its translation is CASSSPPLGVAGSYEQYF.

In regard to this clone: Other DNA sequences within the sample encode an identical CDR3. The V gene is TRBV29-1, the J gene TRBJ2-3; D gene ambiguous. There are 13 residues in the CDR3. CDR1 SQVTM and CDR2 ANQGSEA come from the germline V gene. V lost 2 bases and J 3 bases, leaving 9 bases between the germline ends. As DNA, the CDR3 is TGCAGCGTTGAACAAGCGTTGACAGATACGCAGTATTTT. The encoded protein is CSVEQALTDTQYF.

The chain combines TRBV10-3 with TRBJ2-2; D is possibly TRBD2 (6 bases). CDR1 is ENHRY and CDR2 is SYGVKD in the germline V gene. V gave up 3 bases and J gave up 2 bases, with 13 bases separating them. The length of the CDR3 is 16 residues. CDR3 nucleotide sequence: TGTGCCATCAGTGATAACCGGCGGGGTAACACCGGGGAGCTGTTTTTT. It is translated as CAISDNRRGNTGELFF.

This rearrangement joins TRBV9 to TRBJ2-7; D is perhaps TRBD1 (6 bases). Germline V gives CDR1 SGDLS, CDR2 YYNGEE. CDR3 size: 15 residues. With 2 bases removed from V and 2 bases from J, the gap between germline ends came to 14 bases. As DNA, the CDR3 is TGTGCCAGCAGCGTCACCGATGGGACAACCTACGAGCAGTACTTC. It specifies CASSVTDGTTYEQYF.

As DNA, the CDR3 is TGTGCCAGCAGCTCACGGGGGGCTGGGAACACTGAAGCTTTCTTT. Translating gives CASSSRGAGNTEAFF. This chain uses TRBV11-3 with TRBJ1-1; possible D gene TRBD1, 6 bases. V shed 4 bases and J shed 1 base, with 13 bases lying between them. This CDR3 contains 15 residues. CDR1 SGHNT and CDR2 YENEEA come from the germline V gene. The full variable domain, rest sourced from reference TRBV11-3 and TRBJ1-1, is EAGVVQSPRYKIIEKKQPVAFWCNPISGHNTLYWYLQNLGQGPELLIRYENEEAVDDSQLPKDRFSAERLKGVDSTLKIQPAELGDSAVYLCASSSRGAGNTEAFFGQGTRLTVV.

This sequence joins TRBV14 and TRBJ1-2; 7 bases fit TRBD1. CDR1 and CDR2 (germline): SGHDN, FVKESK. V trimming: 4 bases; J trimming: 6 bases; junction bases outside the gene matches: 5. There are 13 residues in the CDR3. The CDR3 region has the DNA TGTGCCAGCAGCCTGGGACAGACCCATGGCTACACCTTC. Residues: CASSLGQTHGYTF.

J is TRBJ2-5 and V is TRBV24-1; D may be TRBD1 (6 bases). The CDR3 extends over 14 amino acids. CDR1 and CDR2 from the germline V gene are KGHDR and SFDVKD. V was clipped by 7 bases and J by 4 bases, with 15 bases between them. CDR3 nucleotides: TGTGCCACCAGGCCAGGGGCTGGGGGAGAGACCCAGTACTTC. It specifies CATRPGAGGETQYF.